Each of the 30 T cell receptor beta chains below was sequenced from the same sample in a study of HIV-infected children after antiretroviral therapy interruption. The TCR library was built from RNA with a 3' RACE protocol and unique molecular identifiers. A single record per CDR3 protein comes from TCRdb applying MiXCR to the 3' RACE reads. The sample records more than 85,000 distinct CDR3 sequences, about 6.3% being singletons. Treatment denoted: PENTA 11 planned treatment interruption arm or continuous ART arm. The material was CD45RA+ CD4+ T cells from PBMCs, pooled from several time points, obtained from a donor given antiretroviral therapy, either interrupted or continuous. The subset was: naive CD4+ CD45RA+ CD45RO- T cells. The receptors come from a pool of human donors with HIV.

This clonotype was seen ten or more times. The CDR3, as DNA: TGTGCCAGCAGCCTCGCCGGAGCGAACACTGAAGCTTTCTTT. Its protein is CASSLAGANTEAFF. The chain joins TRBV28 to TRBJ1-1; no clear D. In germline, CDR1 is MDHEN, CDR2 SYDVKM. Trimming left V 6 bases short and J 1 base short, with 12 bases between. CDR3 size: 14 residues.

Ten or more counts support this clonotype. The chain recombines TRBV12-3 or TRBV12-4 with TRBJ1-2; 7 nucleotides line up with TRBD1. Germline trimming cut 6 bases from V and 4 bases from J; bases unmatched to any gene: 5. The CDR3 is 13 amino acids. CDR3 in DNA: TGTGCCAGCAGGTACGACAGGGCCTATGGCTACACCTTC. Translating gives CASRYDRAYGYTF.

This clonotype was picked up many times. The chain links TRBV20-1 to TRBJ1-1; D is unresolved. CDR1 and CDR2 (germline): DFQATT, SNEGSKA (reference sequence). CDR3 length: 12 residues. Trimming stripped 6 bases from V and 0 bases from J, with 8 bases between. CDR3 nucleotides: TGCAGTGCCACCGTTGTGAACACTGAAGCTTTCTTT. Residues: CSATVVNTEAFF.

J is TRBJ2-3 and V is TRBV12-3 or TRBV12-4; TRBD1 aligns across 7 bases. The ends lost 4 bases at V and 6 bases at J; junction bases unmatched: 4. The CDR3 is made up of 13 amino acids. CDR3 protein: CASSSGGIDTQYF. The CDR3 DNA is TGTGCCAGCAGTTCAGGGGGTATCGATACGCAGTATTTT.

This clonotype was detected many times. This chain connects TRBV5-6 to TRBJ2-7; TRBD1 is a possible D gene (6 bases). V shed 2 bases and J shed 4 bases, with 28 bases lying between them. Per the germline V gene, CDR1 is SGHDT and CDR2 is YYEEEE. There are 19 residues in the CDR3. The CDR3: CASSLKGRRSQGFGYEQYF. The DNA of the CDR3 is TGTGCCAGCAGCTTAAAAGGTCGGCGGTCACAGGGCTTTGGGTACGAGCAGTACTTC. Filled out from reference TRBV5-6 and TRBJ2-7, the complete variable domain reads DAGVTQSPTHLIKTRGQQVTLRCSPKSGHDTVSWYQQALGQGPQFIFQYYEEEERQRGNFPDRFSGHQFPNYSSELNVNALLLGDSALYLCASSLKGRRSQGFGYEQYFGPGTRLTVT.

This clonotype showed up just a few times. The J gene is TRBJ1-6, the V gene TRBV18, with D unclear. The CDR3 totals 16 residues. The V gene lost 2 bases and the J gene lost 2 bases, with 10 bases spanning the gap. The germline V gene has CDR1 KGHSH and CDR2 LQKENI. The CDR3 DNA reads TGTGCCAGCTCACCAAAGGAAACCACCTATAATTCACCCCTCCACTTT. Translating it yields CASSPKETTYNSPLHF.

The V call is TRBV19, the J call TRBJ1-1; 8 bases match TRBD1. There are 15 residues in the CDR3. Germline V lookup: CDR1 LNHDA, CDR2 SQIVND (reference sequence). The V and J ends lost 6 bases and 5 bases, in that order; junction bases with no gene match: 11. DNA of the CDR3: TGTGCCAGTAGCACCCGGACAGGGTACGGAACTGAAGCTTTCTTT. Protein: CASSTRTGYGTEAFF.

This clonotype showed up many times. The DNA for the CDR3 is TGCAGTGCTAGAGACCCAGGGGGCTATGGCTACACCTTC. As protein: CSARDPGGYGYTF. The genes are TRBV20-1 and TRBJ1-2, with 7 positions matching TRBD1. V lost 0 bases, J lost 4 bases, and 2 bases stayed unmatched. Germline lookup yields CDR1 DFQATT and CDR2 SNEGSKA (reference sequence). This CDR3 spans 13 amino acids.

This clonotype came up many times. The CDR3 region is CAWTPHTGARYNEQFF. The CDR3 DNA reads as TGTGCCTGGACACCACACACAGGGGCTCGATACAATGAGCAGTTCTTC. The chain couples TRBV30 to TRBJ2-1, with 7 bases fitting TRBD1. Germline V CDR1 and CDR2: GTSNPN, SVGIG (reference sequence). V shed 4 bases and J 4 bases; nucleotides not matched to a gene: 13. The CDR3 has 16 amino acids. Filled out from reference TRBV30 and TRBJ2-1, the complete variable domain reads SQTIHQWPATLVQPVGSPLSLECTVEGTSNPNLYWYRQAAGRGLQLLFYSVGIGQISSEVPQNLSASRPQDRQFILSSKKLLLSDSGFYLCAWTPHTGARYNEQFFGPGTRLTVL.

This clonotype was observed at least ten times. The rearrangement links TRBV5-1 to TRBJ2-4; D might be TRBD1 or TRBD2, each matching 5 bases. The germline V gene encodes CDR1 SGHRS and CDR2 YFSETQ. There are 14 residues in the CDR3. Trimming shortened V by 4 bases and J by 5 bases, and 13 bases separated the two germline ends. The CDR3 bases are TGCGCCAGCAGCCCACGCGAGGGGCAAAACATTCAGTACTTC. Translation: CASSPREGQNIQYF. Full variable domain (rest looked up from reference TRBV5-1 and TRBJ2-4): KAGVTQTPRYLIKTRGQQVTLSCSPISGHRSVSWYQQTPGQGLQFLFEYFSETQRNKGNFPGRFSGRQFSNSRSEMNVSTLELGDSALYLCASSPREGQNIQYFGAGTRLSVL.

The V call is TRBV27, the J call TRBJ2-5; D ambiguous. Trimming pared 2 bases from V and 1 base from J, leaving 11 bases between. This CDR3 is 15 amino acids long. Germline V gene data show CDR1 as MNHEY and CDR2 as SMNVEV (reference sequence). CDR3 nucleotide sequence: TGTGCCAGCAGTTTAACGCCCGGGTCCCAAGAGACCCAGTACTTC. Its translation: CASSLTPGSQETQYF.

This clonotype came up many times. CDR3 residues: CATSPEGTYSPLHF. CDR3 nucleotides: TGTGCCACCTCCCCGGAGGGAACGTATTCACCCCTCCACTTT. The J gene is TRBJ1-6, the V gene TRBV19; D remains ambiguous. Trimming shortened V by 10 bases and J by 8 bases, and 18 bases separated the two germline ends. CDR3 length equals 14 residues. Germline V lookup: CDR1 LNHDA, CDR2 SQIVND (reference sequence).

The gene calls are TRBV19 and TRBJ1-4, with D perhaps TRBD1 (5 bases). Germline CDR1 and CDR2: LNHDA and SQIVND (reference sequence). This CDR3 has 13 residues. Trimming stripped 3 bases from V and 5 bases from J, with 7 bases between. The CDR3 bases are TGTGCCAGTAGTATCCGACAGAATGAAAAACTGTTTTTT. This codes for CASSIRQNEKLFF. Based on the CDR3 plus reference TRBV19 and TRBJ1-4, the full variable domain is DGGITQSPKYLFRKEGQNVTLSCEQNLNHDAMYWYRQDPGQGLRLIYYSQIVNDFQKGDIAEGYSVSREKKESFPLTVTSAQKNPTAFYLCASSIRQNEKLFFGSGTQLSVL.

The chain employs TRBV7-9 and TRBJ2-3, with 10 bases that match TRBD2. This CDR3 spans 15 amino acids. With V trimmed by 5 bases and J by 3 bases, 5 bases remained unmatched. Germline CDR1 SEHNR, CDR2 FQNEAQ (reference sequence). The CDR3 region has the DNA TGTGCCAGCAGCGACCCGGGACTAGCGACAGATACGCAGTATTTT. It yields the protein CASSDPGLATDTQYF.

This clonotype was detected many times. The rearrangement links TRBV18 to TRBJ2-2, with D tentatively TRBD1 (6 bases). The germline V gene has CDR1 KGHSH and CDR2 LQKENI. The CDR3 length is 16 residues. Trimming cost V 4 bases and J 0 bases, with 12 bases left between them. The CDR3 coding sequence is TGTGCCAGCTCACGTTCGGACAGCGCGAACACCGGGGAGCTGTTTTTT. Amino acids: CASSRSDSANTGELFF.

The sample holds a few counts of this clonotype. The rearrangement joins TRBV5-6 to TRBJ1-5, with D possibly matching TRBD1 (6 bases). Trimming removed 3 bases at V and 3 bases at J, with 7 bases between. The CDR3 extends over 13 amino acids. Germline V gene lookup returns CDR1 SGHDT and CDR2 YYEEEE. The CDR3 reads CASSWGHNQPQHF. CDR3 DNA: TGTGCCAGCAGCTGGGGACACAATCAGCCCCAGCATTTT.

This clonotype was seen repeatedly, ten times or more. The chain combines TRBV23-1 with TRBJ2-1; possibly TRBD1 for D (5 bases). TRBV23-1 is marked as an open reading frame, function uncertain. Between the trimmed V and J ends, which lost 4 bases and 5 bases, there was a span of 12 bases. This CDR3 has 14 residues. The CDR3 nucleotides are TGCGCCAGCAGTCCGGCGACAGTACACAATGAGCAGTTCTTC. Protein product: CASSPATVHNEQFF.

This chain connects TRBV29-1 to TRBJ1-1; possible D gene TRBD1, 6 bases. The CDR3 totals 15 residues. V lost 7 bases, J lost 1 base, and 19 bases lay in between. In germline, CDR1 is SQVTM, CDR2 ANQGSEA. Written as DNA, the CDR3 is TGCAGCGCGTGCAGACACGGGACAACGAACACTGAAGCTTTCTTT. As protein: CSACRHGTTNTEAFF.

This rearrangement joins TRBV6-2 or TRBV6-3 to TRBJ1-2; TRBD1 might be the D (6 bases). V lost 6 bases, J lost 0 bases, and 17 bases lay in between. CDR1 and CDR2 (germline): MNHEY, SVGEGT. The CDR3 covers 16 residues. The CDR3 sequence is CASSLQTGRTNYGYTF. Here the CDR3 DNA reads TGTGCCAGCAGCCTTCAGACAGGCAGGACTAACTATGGCTACACCTTC.

This clonotype has ten or more counts. The chain carries TRBV6-5 and TRBJ1-1; no clear D. The V and J ends lost 2 bases and 3 bases respectively, with 7 bases between them. CDR1 is MNHEY, CDR2 SVGAGI, per germline. The CDR3 has 13 amino acids. The CDR3 loop is CASSYPPYTEAFF. For the CDR3, the DNA is TGTGCCAGCAGTTACCCCCCGTACACTGAAGCTTTCTTT.

This clonotype occurred many times. This rearrangement joins TRBV5-1 to TRBJ2-3; D gene ambiguous. V lost 4 bases and J lost 1, with 10 bases in between. Germline V gene sequence: CDR1 SGHRS, CDR2 YFSETQ. This CDR3 is 14 amino acids long. This chain's CDR3 is CASSVVKGTDTQYF. Here the CDR3 DNA reads TGCGCCAGCAGCGTCGTCAAAGGCACAGATACGCAGTATTTT.

This clonotype has at least ten counts. CDR3 coding DNA: TGCAGCGTTGAGGACACTGAAGCTTTCTTT. Amino acids: CSVEDTEAFF. The chain carries TRBV29-1 and TRBJ1-1, with unresolved D. The CDR3 has 10 residues. Germline V gene lookup returns CDR1 SQVTM and CDR2 ANQGSEA. V dropped 3 bases and J dropped 3 bases, with 2 bases sitting between them.

This clonotype was counted ten times or more. The chain combines TRBV28 with TRBJ2-1; possibly TRBD1 or TRBD2 for D (5 bases each). The ends were cut back, 8 bases at V and 2 bases at J, with 13 bases in the middle. This CDR3 is built from 14 residues. CDR1 is MDHEN and CDR2 is SYDVKM in the germline V gene. The CDR3 here is CASGGGRAYNEQFF. Written as DNA, the CDR3 is TGTGCCAGCGGTGGGGGTAGGGCCTACAATGAGCAGTTCTTC. Looking up the rest from reference TRBV28 and TRBJ2-1 gives the full variable domain: DVKVTQSSRYLVKRTGEKVFLECVQDMDHENMFWYRQDPGLGLRLIYFSYDVKMKEKGDIPEGYSVSREKKERFSLILESASTNQTSMYLCASGGGRAYNEQFFGPGTRLTVL.

This clonotype appeared many times. The genes are TRBV20-1 and TRBJ2-5, with no clear D. Trimming shortened V by 3 bases and J by 3 bases, and 5 bases separated the two germline ends. This CDR3 is built from 11 residues. Per germline, CDR1 DFQATT and CDR2 SNEGSKA (reference sequence). CDR3 sequence (DNA): TGCAGTGCTAGCTGGGAAGAGACCCAGTACTTC. Amino acid sequence: CSASWEETQYF.

This clonotype was counted ten times or more. The rearrangement links TRBV20-1 to TRBJ2-7, with D possibly being TRBD1 (5 bases). V lost 5 bases to trimming and J lost 0 bases, with 11 bases between them. CDR3 length: 13 residues. Germline loops: CDR1 DFQATT, CDR2 SNEGSKA (reference sequence). The DNA for the CDR3 is TGCAGTGCTGGGAAAACAGGCTCCTACGAGCAGTACTTC. Protein product: CSAGKTGSYEQYF.

By sample share, this clonotype is medium-sized. The V gene is TRBV5-1, the J gene TRBJ1-2; maybe TRBD1 (5 bases). Trimming left V 0 bases short and J 6 bases short, with 9 bases between. Germline CDR1 is SGHRS and CDR2 is YFSETQ. The length of the CDR3 is 13 residues. CDR3 sequence: CASSLVSGNGYTF. The CDR3 bases are TGCGCCAGCAGCTTGGTTTCAGGGAATGGCTACACCTTC.

Judged by abundance, this clonotype is medium-sized (0.01 to 0.1%). The rearrangement joins TRBV11-3 to TRBJ2-2; TRBD2 might be the D (6 bases). V was shortened by 0 bases and J by 5 bases, with 13 bases between the two germline ends. Germline CDR1 reads SGHNT; CDR2 reads YENEEA. CDR3 length equals 16 residues. The CDR3 region has the DNA TGTGCCAGCAGCTTAGAAGGGACTCGAGGGACCGGGGAGCTGTTTTTT. It encodes CASSLEGTRGTGELFF.

This clonotype was detected ten times or more. The rearrangement joins TRBV12-3 or TRBV12-4 to TRBJ1-2; D call uncertain. The CDR3 is made up of 14 amino acids. The V and J ends lost 3 bases and 2 bases respectively, with 10 bases between them. CDR3 sequence: CASSFRLENYGYTF. In DNA, the CDR3 is TGTGCCAGCAGTTTTAGGCTGGAAAACTATGGCTACACCTTC.

This clonotype has more than one count but fewer than ten. CDR3 residues: CASSLVPEKLFF. CDR3 DNA: TGTGCCAGCAGCTTAGTCCCCGAAAAACTGTTTTTT. The chain links TRBV7-8 to TRBJ1-4, with unresolved D. The CDR3 totals 12 residues. Germline CDR1 and CDR2: SGHVS and FQNEAQ. The V and J ends lost 1 base and 8 bases respectively, with 5 bases between them. Drawing the rest from reference TRBV7-8 and TRBJ1-4, the complete variable domain is GAGVSQSPRYKVAKRGQDVALRCDPISGHVSLFWYQQALGQGPEFLTYFQNEAQLDKSGLPSDRFFAERPEGSVSTLKIQRTQQEDSAVYLCASSLVPEKLFFGSGTQLSVL.

This clonotype was observed at least ten times. The chain combines TRBV12-3 or TRBV12-4 with TRBJ2-2; the match to TRBD2 covers 8 bases. CDR3 length: 16 amino acids. J gave up 3 bases and V 6 bases, and 9 bases lay outside the gene matches. Written as DNA, the CDR3 is TGTGCCAGCAGCGATCCGGGACTAGTTGACACCGGGGAGCTGTTTTTT. This gives the protein CASSDPGLVDTGELFF.